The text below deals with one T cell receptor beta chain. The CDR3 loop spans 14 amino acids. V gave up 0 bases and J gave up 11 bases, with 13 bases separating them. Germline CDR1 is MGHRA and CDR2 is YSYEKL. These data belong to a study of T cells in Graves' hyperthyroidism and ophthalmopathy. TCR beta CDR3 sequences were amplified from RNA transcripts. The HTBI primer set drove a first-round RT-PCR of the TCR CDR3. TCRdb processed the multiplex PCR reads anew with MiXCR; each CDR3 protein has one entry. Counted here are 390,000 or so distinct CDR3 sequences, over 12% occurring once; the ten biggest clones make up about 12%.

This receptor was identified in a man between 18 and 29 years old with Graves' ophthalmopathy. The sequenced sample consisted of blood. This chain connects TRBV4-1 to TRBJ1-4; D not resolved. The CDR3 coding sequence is TGCGCCAGCAGCCAAGAGGTCCAGGACGTGAAACTGTTTTTT. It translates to CASSQEVQDVKLFF.